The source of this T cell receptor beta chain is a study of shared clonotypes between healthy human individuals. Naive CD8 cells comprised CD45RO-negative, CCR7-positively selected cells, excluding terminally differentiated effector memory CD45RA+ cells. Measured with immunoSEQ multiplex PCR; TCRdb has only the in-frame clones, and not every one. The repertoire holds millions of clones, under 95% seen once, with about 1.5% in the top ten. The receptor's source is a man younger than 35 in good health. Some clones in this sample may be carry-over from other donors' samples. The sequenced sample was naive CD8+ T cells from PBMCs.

This chain's CDR3 is CASSIRSGHYSGANVLTF. The CDR3 nucleotides read TGTGCCAGCAGCATCCGCTCGGGACATTACTCTGGGGCCAACGTCCTGACTTTC. The V and J genes are TRBV5-5 and TRBJ2-6; tentative D call: TRBD1 (6 bases). CDR3 length equals 18 residues. Germline loops: CDR1 SGHKS, CDR2 YYEKEE (reference sequence). The V end lost 4 bases, the J end lost 0 bases, and 17 bases lay between the germline ends.